These 8 T cell receptor beta chains originate from one sample sequenced in a study of identifying expanded T cells in peripheral blood. The assay was immunoSEQ multiplex PCR, and TCRdb's table has in-frame clones only and misses some. The profile shows 100,000 to 150,000 clones, 84% of them singletons. The sample consisted of blood. Receptors were obtained from a person aged 18 to 70 in good health.

The rearrangement joins TRBV5-6 to TRBJ1-1; no clear D gene. From germline, CDR1 is SGHDT and CDR2 YYEEEE. Trimming took off 4 bases at V and 4 bases at J, with 11 bases between the two ends. This CDR3 comprises 13 residues. The CDR3 is CASSALPATEAFF. CDR3 nucleotide sequence: TGTGCCAGCAGCGCACTCCCAGCCACTGAAGCTTTCTTT.

On this clone itself: Other nucleotide sequences from this sample produce the same CDR3. The chain links TRBV18 to TRBJ2-3, with 7 bases that match TRBD2. Germline assignment: CDR1 KGHSH and CDR2 LQKENI. There are 13 residues in the CDR3. J was trimmed by 3 bases and V by 4 bases; bases with no gene match: 1. The CDR3 sequence: CASSRGGTDTQYF. CDR3 bases: TGTGCCAGCTCACGGGGGGGTACAGATACGCAGTATTTT. The whole variable domain, filled in from reference TRBV18 and TRBJ2-3, reads NAGVMQNPRHLVRRRGQEARLRCSPMKGHSHVYWYRQLPEEGLKFMVYLQKENIIDESGMPKERFSAEFPKEGPSILRIQQVVRGDSAAYFCASSRGGTDTQYFGPGTRLTVL.

The CDR3 reads CASSPGTAGMGYTF. The CDR3 nucleotides read TGTGCCAGCTCACCTGGGACCGCTGGTATGGGCTACACCTTC. The chain uses TRBV18 and TRBJ1-2; D perhaps matches TRBD1 (5 bases). Germline CDR1 and CDR2: KGHSH and LQKENI. V dropped 3 bases and J dropped 8 bases, with 16 bases sitting between them. CDR3 length: 14 residues.

The V call is TRBV19, the J call TRBJ2-7, with D perhaps being TRBD1 or TRBD2 (5 bases each). V was pared by 5 bases and J by 3 bases, with 20 bases between. CDR1 is LNHDA and CDR2 is SQIVND in the germline V gene (reference sequence). The CDR3 covers 16 residues. CDR3 sequence: CASSPRGTESFYEQYF. The CDR3 nucleotides are TGTGCCAGTAGTCCCAGAGGGACCGAGAGTTTCTACGAGCAGTACTTC.

The V call is TRBV6-5, the J call TRBJ1-5; weak D call: TRBD1 (6 bases). The V end lost 5 bases, the J end lost 2 bases, and 13 bases lay between the germline ends. The germline gives CDR1 MNHEY, CDR2 SVGAGI. CDR3 size: 15 residues. CDR3 residues: CASSPRGRGNQPQHF. The CDR3 coding sequence is TGTGCCAGCAGTCCCCGGGGGCGAGGCAATCAGCCCCAGCATTTT.

This clone came up once. The V call is TRBV15, the J call TRBJ1-6; D is perhaps TRBD1 (6 bases). This CDR3 is 14 amino acids long. Trimming took 2 bases from V and 7 from J, leaving 9 bases between them. From germline, CDR1 is LNHNV and CDR2 YYDKDF (reference sequence). CDR3 bases: TGTGCCACCAGCAGACAGGGGCCAAATTCACCCCTCCACTTT. Amino acids: CATSRQGPNSPLHF.

The chain recombines TRBV2 with TRBJ1-2; D gene uncertain. This CDR3 comprises 13 residues. The germline V gene encodes CDR1 SNHLY and CDR2 FYNNEI. Trimming took 7 bases from V and 5 from J, leaving 14 bases between them. The CDR3 protein is CASTPGGGYGYTF. The CDR3, as DNA: TGTGCCAGCACCCCCGGAGGAGGGTATGGCTACACCTTC.

Only one count was recorded for this clone. DNA of the CDR3: TGCGCCAGCAGTTCCCAGGTTCCCAATGAGCAGTTCTTC. This translates into CASSSQVPNEQFF. V usage is TRBV10-1 and J usage is TRBJ2-1; D is unclear. This CDR3 spans 13 amino acids. V was cut by 5 bases and J by 6 bases, with 11 bases left in between. Germline V gene lookup returns CDR1 WNHNN and CDR2 SYGVQD (reference sequence).